Shown below are 8 T cell receptor beta chains from a single sample sequenced in a study of T cell responses to AZD1222 COVID-19 vaccine (dated by TCRdb to the early 2020s). Libraries were constructed by the immunoSEQ multiplex PCR assay. Drawn from immuneACCESS, this table holds only the in-frame rearrangements with V and J called that TCRdb kept. Clones are partly lost; checked studies trace under half to an unresolved V gene and leave the rest unexplained. The sample includes around 180,000 clones, with 85% to 95% observed a single time. The biggest ten clones account for less than 11% of the sample. Taken with the paper, the label for time point translates to: baseline before first vaccination. The material was peripheral blood, obtained on day 0 of AZD1222 vaccination. Receptor source: an adult in good health.

The chain recombines TRBV2 with TRBJ1-1; 8 bases align to TRBD1. Germline CDR1 reads SNHLY; CDR2 reads FYNNEI. V shed 5 bases and J 0 bases; nucleotides not matched to a gene: 2. The CDR3 is 14 residues long. The CDR3 DNA reads as TGTGCCAGCAGTTGGGACAGGCTGAACACTGAAGCTTTCTTT. Translated: CASSWDRLNTEAFF.

J is TRBJ1-4 and V is TRBV7-2, with a weak D call TRBD1 (5 bases). CDR3 length: 15 residues. The V end lost 5 bases, the J end lost 3 bases, and 13 bases lay between the germline ends. Germline CDR1 is SGHTA and CDR2 is FQGNSA. This chain's CDR3 is CASSPRGGANEKLFF. In nucleotides, the CDR3 is TGTGCCAGCAGCCCCCGGGGGGGGGCTAATGAAAAACTGTTTTTT.

The gene calls are TRBV19 and TRBJ1-3, with D unresolved. Germline V gene sequence: CDR1 LNHDA, CDR2 SQIVND (reference sequence). This CDR3 is 16 amino acids long. V gave up 0 bases and J gave up 2 bases, with 11 bases separating them. CDR3 protein: CASSIDPRRAGNTIYF. CDR3 in DNA: TGTGCCAGTAGTATAGATCCCCGGAGGGCTGGAAACACCATATATTTT.

This chain links TRBV6-5 with TRBJ1-5; no firm D call. The CDR3 runs to 13 residues. From germline, CDR1 is MNHEY and CDR2 SVGAGI. V gave up 8 bases and J gave up 4 bases, with 12 bases separating them. CDR3 sequence reads: CASGWQSNQPQHF. The CDR3 DNA follows: TGTGCCAGCGGATGGCAGTCTAATCAGCCCCAGCATTTT.

The chain recombines TRBV2 with TRBJ1-2, with a possible D match to TRBD1 (6 bases). Germline V gene sequence: CDR1 SNHLY, CDR2 FYNNEI. The CDR3 spans 12 residues. Trimming pared 5 bases from V and 7 bases from J, leaving 11 bases between. CDR3 sequence reads: CASSYLQGGYTF. The CDR3 DNA reads as TGTGCCAGCAGTTACTTACAGGGTGGCTACACCTTC.

Here the CDR3 reads CASSPWDYEQYF. In nucleotides, the CDR3 is TGTGCCAGCAGCCCTTGGGACTACGAGCAGTACTTC. V gene TRBV7-9 combines with J gene TRBJ2-7; D is undetermined. Germline values: CDR1 SEHNR, CDR2 FQNEAQ (reference sequence). This CDR3 comprises 12 residues. Trimming removed 5 bases at V and 3 bases at J, with 8 bases between.

The chain employs TRBV3-1 (or the pseudogene TRBV3-2) and TRBJ2-7; D gene unclear. Looked up from germline, CDR1 is LGHDT and CDR2 is YNNKEL (reference sequence). The CDR3 is 12 amino acids. Trimming stripped 2 bases from V and 6 bases from J, with 8 bases between. The DNA of the CDR3 is TGTGCCAGCAGCCAATCGTCTCTCGAGCAGTACTTC. It is translated as CASSQSSLEQYF.

The J gene is TRBJ1-5, the V gene TRBV7-9; a possible D gene is TRBD1 (6 bases). The V gene's germline CDR1 is SEHNR and CDR2 FQNEAQ (reference sequence). The CDR3 consists of 14 residues. The ends were cut back, 0 bases at V and 3 bases at J, with 6 bases in the middle. The chain's CDR3 is CASSLAGHNQPQHF. The CDR3 coding sequence is TGTGCCAGCAGCTTAGCGGGACACAATCAGCCCCAGCATTTT.